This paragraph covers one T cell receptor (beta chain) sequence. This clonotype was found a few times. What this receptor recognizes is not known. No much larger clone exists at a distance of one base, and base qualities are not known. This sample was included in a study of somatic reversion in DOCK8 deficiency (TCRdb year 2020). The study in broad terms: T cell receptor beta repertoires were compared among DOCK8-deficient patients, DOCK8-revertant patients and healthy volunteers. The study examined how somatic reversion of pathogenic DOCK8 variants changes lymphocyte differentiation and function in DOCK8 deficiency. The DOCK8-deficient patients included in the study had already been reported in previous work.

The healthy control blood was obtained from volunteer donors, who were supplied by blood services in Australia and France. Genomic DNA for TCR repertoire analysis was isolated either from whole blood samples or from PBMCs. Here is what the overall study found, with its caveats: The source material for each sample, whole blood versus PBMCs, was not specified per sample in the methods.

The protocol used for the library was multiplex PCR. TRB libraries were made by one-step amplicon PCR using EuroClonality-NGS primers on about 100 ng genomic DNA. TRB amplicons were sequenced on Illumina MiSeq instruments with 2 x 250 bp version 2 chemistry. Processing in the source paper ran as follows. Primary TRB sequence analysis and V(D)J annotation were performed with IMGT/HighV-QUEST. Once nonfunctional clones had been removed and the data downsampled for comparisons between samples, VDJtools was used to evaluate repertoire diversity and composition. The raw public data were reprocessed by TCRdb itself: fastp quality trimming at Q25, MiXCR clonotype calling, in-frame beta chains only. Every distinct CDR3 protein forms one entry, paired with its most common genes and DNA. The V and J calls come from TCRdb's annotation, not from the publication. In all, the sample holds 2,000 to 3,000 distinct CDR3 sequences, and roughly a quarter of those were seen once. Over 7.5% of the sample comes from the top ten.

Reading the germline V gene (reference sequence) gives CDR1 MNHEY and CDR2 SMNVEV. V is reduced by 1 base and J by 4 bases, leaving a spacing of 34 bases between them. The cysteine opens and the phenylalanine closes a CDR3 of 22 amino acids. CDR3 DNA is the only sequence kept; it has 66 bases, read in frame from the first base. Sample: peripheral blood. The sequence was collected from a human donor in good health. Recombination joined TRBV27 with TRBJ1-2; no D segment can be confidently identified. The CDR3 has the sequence CASSLFPNLPYMSGRPSYGYTF. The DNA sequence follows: TGTGCCAGCAGTTTATTCCCCAACCTTCCATATATGTCAGGCAGACCATCCTATGGCTACACCTTC.